What follows are 32 T cell receptor beta chains derived from one specimen sequenced in a study of control samples from healthy donors and cancer patients. Sequenced by immunoSEQ multiplex PCR; TCRdb stores in-frame clones only, minus some. The data show roughly 180,000 clones, approximately 94% seen once. Specimen: blood. The origin of the receptors is a woman in her late teens or twenties in good health.

This clone was seen only a few times. The V gene is TRBV2, the J gene TRBJ2-1, with 7 nucleotides matching TRBD2. V was pared by 7 bases and J by 5 bases, with 5 bases of the junction left unmatched. The CDR3 is 13 amino acids. The germline V gene has CDR1 SNHLY and CDR2 FYNNEI. Here the CDR3 reads CASNAGDHNEQFF. The CDR3 DNA is TGTGCCAGCAACGCGGGGGATCACAATGAGCAGTTCTTC.

This sequence joins TRBV7-2 and TRBJ1-5; 8 bases align to TRBD1. The CDR3 loop spans 14 amino acids. V shed 5 bases and J 7 bases; nucleotides not matched to a gene: 7. Germline V gives CDR1 SGHTA, CDR2 FQGNSA. In DNA form, the CDR3 reads TGTGCCAGCAGCCTGGGACAGGCAAGGCAGCCCCAGCATTTT. It translates to CASSLGQARQPQHF.

Concerning this clone: Other DNA sequences from this sample encode an identical CDR3 as well. The chain uses TRBV28 and TRBJ1-1; D ambiguous. Trimming shortened V by 3 bases and J by 0 bases, and 5 bases separated the two germline ends. CDR1 is MDHEN, CDR2 SYDVKM, per germline. The CDR3 loop spans 13 amino acids. Written as DNA, the CDR3 is TGTGCCAGCAGTTTTTCCATGAACACTGAAGCTTTCTTT. It codes for CASSFSMNTEAFF.

The chain carries TRBV18 and TRBJ1-1, with 11 bases lining up with TRBD1. Per the germline V gene, CDR1 is KGHSH and CDR2 is LQKENI. The V segment lost 3 bases and the J segment 0 bases; nucleotides outside the gene matches: 6. The CDR3 has 17 amino acids. The CDR3 DNA is TGTGCCAGCTCACCTGGACAGGGGGCTAATCTGAACACTGAAGCTTTCTTT. It encodes CASSPGQGANLNTEAFF.

The chain uses TRBV18 and TRBJ1-5; D is uncertain. Between the trimmed V and J ends, which lost 5 bases and 5 bases, there was a span of 13 bases. Germline V gene lookup returns CDR1 KGHSH and CDR2 LQKENI. CDR3 size: 14 residues. The CDR3 reads CASSFQERDQPQHF. Written as DNA, the CDR3 is TGTGCCAGCTCATTCCAGGAACGGGATCAGCCCCAGCATTTT. Looking up the rest from reference TRBV18 and TRBJ1-5 gives the full variable domain: NAGVMQNPRHLVRRRGQEARLRCSPMKGHSHVYWYRQLPEEGLKFMVYLQKENIIDESGMPKERFSAEFPKEGPSILRIQQVVRGDSAAYFCASSFQERDQPQHFGDGTRLSIL.

J is TRBJ1-5 and V is TRBV7-2; the match to TRBD1 covers 8 bases. The CDR3 extends over 15 amino acids. In germline, CDR1 is SGHTA, CDR2 FQGNSA. The junction had 3 bases not matched to a gene; V was cut back by 4 bases and J by 1 base. CDR3 sequence reads: CASSYRQGSNQPQHF. CDR3 nucleotides: TGTGCCAGCAGCTACCGACAGGGGAGCAATCAGCCCCAGCATTTT.

This chain joins TRBV5-6 and TRBJ1-3; TRBD1 agrees at 7 bases. The CDR3 totals 15 residues. After removal of 1 base from V and 2 bases from J, the junction contained 3 bases not matched to a gene. Germline lookup yields CDR1 SGHDT and CDR2 YYEEEE. CDR3: CASSLSQGAGNTIYF. CDR3 DNA sequence: TGTGCCAGCAGCTTGAGCCAGGGGGCTGGAAACACCATATATTTT.

The gene calls are TRBV7-3 and TRBJ1-1, with no clear D. Trimming took 2 bases from V and 0 from J, leaving 10 bases between them. The CDR3 contains 15 residues. Germline CDR1 reads SGHTA; CDR2 reads FQGTGA. The CDR3 DNA reads TGTGCCAGCAGCTTAGTCAACAGCATGAACACTGAAGCTTTCTTT. Residues: CASSLVNSMNTEAFF.

The chain has TRBV6-6 and TRBJ2-2; D is perhaps TRBD1 (5 bases). The V gene's germline CDR1 is MNHNY and CDR2 SVGAGI (reference sequence). The CDR3 sequence is 14 residues long. V was trimmed by 0 bases and J by 4 bases, leaving 6 bases between them. In nucleotides, the CDR3 is TGTGCCAGCAGTTACTCGGGGCCCACCGGGGAGCTGTTTTTT. Protein: CASSYSGPTGELFF.

The chain has TRBV5-1 and TRBJ2-2; D possibly uses TRBD1 or TRBD2 (7 bases each). The CDR3 totals 17 residues. Trimming removed 3 bases at V and 3 bases at J, with 18 bases between. Germline values: CDR1 SGHRS, CDR2 YFSETQ. CDR3 in DNA: TGCGCCAGCAGCTGGATTCAGGGAGGGGGCGACACCGGGGAGCTGTTTTTT. Its translation is CASSWIQGGGDTGELFF.

The chain couples TRBV7-2 to TRBJ2-7; weak D call: TRBD1 (5 bases). This CDR3 has 14 residues. Looked up from germline, CDR1 is SGHTA and CDR2 is FQGNSA. V shed 5 bases and J shed 0 bases, with 11 bases lying between them. CDR3 coding DNA: TGTGCCAGCAGCCCTCGACAGAGCTCCTACGAGCAGTACTTC. The encoded protein is CASSPRQSSYEQYF.

This clone was recorded once. The V gene is TRBV6-5, the J gene TRBJ2-7; the D gene is possibly TRBD1 (6 bases). The germline gives CDR1 MNHEY, CDR2 SVGAGI. Trimming stripped 7 bases from V and 4 bases from J, with 20 bases between. The CDR3 covers 15 residues. CDR3 sequence (DNA): TGTGCCAGCAAGAGGACAGCCGTTTCCAGATACGAGCAGTACTTC. It translates to CASKRTAVSRYEQYF.

This sequence joins TRBV6-5 and TRBJ2-1; D is uncertain. CDR3 length: 12 amino acids. The V end lost 2 bases, the J end lost 9 bases, and 8 bases lay between the germline ends. CDR1 is MNHEY and CDR2 is SVGAGI in the germline V gene. The CDR3 bases are TGTGCCAGCAGTTACGGCCAGGTTGAGCAGTTCTTC. As protein: CASSYGQVEQFF.

The V and J genes are TRBV6-2 or TRBV6-3 and TRBJ2-4; the match to TRBD1 covers 8 bases. V shed 5 bases, J shed 9 bases, and the junction held 9 bases outside the gene matches. The CDR3 has 14 residues. From germline, CDR1 is MNHEY and CDR2 SVGEGT. The CDR3 sequence is CASSRDRGWSIQYF. CDR3 nucleotides: TGTGCCAGCAGTCGAGACAGGGGATGGAGCATTCAGTACTTC.

The rearrangement uses TRBV5-4 and TRBJ2-7, with 15 bases aligning to TRBD2. The germline gives CDR1 SGHNT, CDR2 YYREEE (reference sequence). The CDR3 contains 19 residues. V lost 4 bases, J lost 3 bases, and 14 bases stayed unmatched. CDR3 bases: TGTGCCAGCAGCCAACGGACTAGCGGGGGGGCCCCAATTATCTACGAGCAGTACTTC. This translates into CASSQRTSGGAPIIYEQYF.

This chain links TRBV7-9 with TRBJ1-2; D is perhaps TRBD1 (6 bases). The CDR3 loop spans 13 amino acids. V lost 5 bases, J lost 8 bases, and 15 bases lay in between. Germline V gene data show CDR1 as SEHNR and CDR2 as FQNEAQ (reference sequence). The DNA of the CDR3 is TGTGCCAGCAGCACTATGGGGGCTAGAGGCTACACCTTC. It yields the protein CASSTMGARGYTF.

The rearrangement links TRBV18 to TRBJ2-3; maybe TRBD2 (6 bases). V was clipped by 5 bases and J by 0 bases, with 15 bases between them. CDR1 KGHSH and CDR2 LQKENI come from the germline V gene. The CDR3 runs to 16 residues. CDR3 sequence (DNA): TGTGCCAGCTCAGCCGGGGGAGTCCGTAGCACAGATACGCAGTATTTT. As protein: CASSAGGVRSTDTQYF.

This clone was observed once. One end of the junction fails to match germline, which may point to a read error. The J gene is TRBJ2-7, the V gene TRBV19; a possible D gene is TRBD1 (6 bases). The V gene's germline CDR1 is LNHDA and CDR2 SQIVND (reference sequence). The CDR3 consists of 15 residues. The CDR3 spells CASSPLERGSFEQYF. DNA for the CDR3: TGTGCCAGTAGCCCCTTAGAGAGGGGGTCCTTCGAGCAGTACTTC. Full variable domain (remainder filled in from reference TRBV19 and TRBJ2-7): DGGITQSPKYLFRKEGQNVTLSCEQNLNHDAMYWYRQDPGQGLRLIYYSQIVNDFQKGDIAEGYSVSREKKESFPLTVTSAQKNPTAFYLCASSPLERGSFEQYFGPGTRLTVT.

The chain joins TRBV28 to TRBJ1-2; TRBD1 aligns across 7 bases. V gave up 6 bases and J gave up 8 bases; unmatched junction bases: 12. This CDR3 contains 14 residues. Germline-derived CDR1 and CDR2 are MDHEN and SYDVKM. The CDR3 bases are TGTGCCAGCAGCCGCTCAGGGGGACCAAGAGGCTACACCTTC. This translates into CASSRSGGPRGYTF.

The chain links TRBV5-6 to TRBJ2-2; 8 nucleotides line up with TRBD2. The CDR3 spans 17 residues. Per germline, CDR1 SGHDT and CDR2 YYEEEE. V lost 5 bases, J lost 6 bases, and 15 bases stayed unmatched. CDR3 bases: TGTGCCAGCAGTCACGGCACCGGGACTAGATGGCCCGGGGAGCTGTTTTTT. Translating it yields CASSHGTGTRWPGELFF.

The chain combines TRBV21-1 with TRBJ2-7; the table gives TRBD1 as D, unverified against the DNA. TRBV21-1 is flagged as a pseudogene. The length of the CDR3 is 14 residues. The CDR3 region is CASSMGDRGYEQYF. CDR3 nucleotides: TGTGCCAGCAGCATGGGGGACAGGGGCTACGAGCAGTACTTC.

This chain uses TRBV6-6 with TRBJ1-2; D is uncertain. This CDR3 region has 16 residues. V lost 4 bases, J lost 0 bases, and 15 bases lay in between. Germline V gives CDR1 MNHNY, CDR2 SVGAGI (reference sequence). Written as DNA, the CDR3 is TGTGCCAGCAGTTCCCGCCCGGACGGACCTAACTATGGCTACACCTTC. Its protein product is CASSSRPDGPNYGYTF.

The rearrangement joins TRBV9 to TRBJ2-5, with 7 bases that match TRBD2. V shed 1 base, J shed 5 bases, and the junction held 8 bases outside the gene matches. CDR1 is SGDLS and CDR2 is YYNGEE in the germline V gene. The CDR3 runs to 15 residues. CDR3: CASSVLTGGSETQYF. For the CDR3, the DNA is TGTGCCAGCAGCGTATTAACCGGGGGGAGTGAGACCCAGTACTTC.

This clone was recorded once. The chain's CDR3 is CASRPPAGSGGNTIYF. CDR3 coding DNA: TGTGCCAGCAGGCCCCCGGCAGGGAGTGGAGGAAACACCATATATTTT. The gene calls are TRBV28 and TRBJ1-3; D may be TRBD1 (5 bases). Trimming took 6 bases from V and 4 from J, leaving 19 bases between them. Germline V gene data show CDR1 as MDHEN and CDR2 as SYDVKM. The CDR3 totals 16 residues.

The V call is TRBV10-3, the J call TRBJ2-1; TRBD2 matches at 7 bases. This CDR3 comprises 13 residues. Losses at the gene ends were 10 bases for V and 1 base for J; bases not matched to a gene: 4. The germline CDR1 and CDR2 sequences are ENHRY and SYGVKD. CDR3 DNA: TGTGCCACGGGGGGTGGGTCCTACAATGAGCAGTTCTTC. Translating it yields CATGGGSYNEQFF.

This sequence joins TRBV19 and TRBJ2-7; D gene unclear. There are 13 residues in the CDR3. The V end was cut by 6 bases, the J end by 4 bases, with 13 bases between. Germline values: CDR1 LNHDA, CDR2 SQIVND (reference sequence). In DNA, the CDR3 is TGTGCCAGTAGCCCCTCGGCCGCGTACGAGCAGTACTTC. Amino acids: CASSPSAAYEQYF.

The chain uses TRBV19 and TRBJ1-5, with 9 bases identical to TRBD1. Losses at the gene ends were 6 bases for V and 7 bases for J; bases not matched to a gene: 7. Germline assignment: CDR1 LNHDA and CDR2 SQIVND (reference sequence). This CDR3 is built from 14 residues. CDR3 sequence: CASSRTGDDQPQHF. CDR3 nucleotides: TGTGCCAGTAGCCGGACAGGGGATGACCAGCCCCAGCATTTT.

The rearrangement links TRBV7-2 to TRBJ1-2; D is unresolved. V lost 2 bases and J 5 bases, leaving 15 bases between the germline ends. CDR1 is SGHTA and CDR2 is FQGNSA in the germline V gene. This CDR3 region has 15 residues. Here the CDR3 reads CASSLNYGSPYGYTF. CDR3 coding DNA: TGTGCCAGCAGCTTAAACTACGGCAGTCCTTATGGCTACACCTTC.

As to this clone: This is likely a read error, given that the CDR3 carries no conserved phenylalanine or tryptophan at its end. The DNA is left out, because the CDR3 cannot be placed on it with certainty; the CDR3 is given as TCRdb lists it. The chain couples TRBV27 to TRBJ1-2; the D call TRBD1 from the table was never checked on the DNA. In germline, CDR1 is MNHEY, CDR2 SMNVEV (reference sequence). A total of 9 residues make up the CDR3, ends included. The CDR3 sequence: CASSSGQGK.

V is TRBV19 and J is TRBJ1-3; TRBD1 is a possible D gene (5 bases). The germline V and J ends were trimmed by 5 bases and 0 bases, with 14 bases remaining between them. In germline, CDR1 is LNHDA, CDR2 SQIVND (reference sequence). The CDR3 sequence is 16 residues long. The CDR3 protein is CASSLGTALSGNTIYF. CDR3 sequence (DNA): TGTGCCAGTAGTCTGGGGACCGCGCTCTCTGGAAACACCATATATTTT. Full variable domain (rest looked up from reference TRBV19 and TRBJ1-3): DGGITQSPKYLFRKEGQNVTLSCEQNLNHDAMYWYRQDPGQGLRLIYYSQIVNDFQKGDIAEGYSVSREKKESFPLTVTSAQKNPTAFYLCASSLGTALSGNTIYFGEGSWLTVV.

V and J are TRBV7-8 and TRBJ1-1, with D maybe TRBD1 (5 bases). Germline V gene sequence: CDR1 SGHVS, CDR2 FQNEAQ. Trimming shortened V by 3 bases and J by 4 bases, and 12 bases separated the two germline ends. The length of the CDR3 is 14 residues. In DNA form, the CDR3 reads TGTGCCAGCAGCTTGTCCAGGGTGGCCACTGAAGCTTTCTTT. Protein sequence: CASSLSRVATEAFF.

The chain employs TRBV28 and TRBJ1-2; D ambiguous. The CDR3 totals 13 residues. Germline CDR1 and CDR2: MDHEN and SYDVKM. Between the trimmed V and J ends, which lost 6 bases and 4 bases, there was a span of 12 bases. The CDR3 nucleotides read TGTGCCAGCAGCCCCTGGGTGGGCTATGGCTACACCTTC. Translation gives CASSPWVGYGYTF.